Presented here are 5 T cell receptor beta chains from one specimen sequenced in a study of T cell repertoires in cytomegalovirus infection. No antigen has been identified for these receptors. TCRdb used MiXCR to reprocess the reads, holding one entry per CDR3 protein. The table shows under 350,000 distinct CDR3 sequences, with around 20% occurring only once. This specimen consisted of cultured PBMCs, obtained from culture after CMV antigen stimulation. These receptor sequences come from a human donor in good health (CMV status not recorded). Some clones in this sample may be carry-over from other donors' samples.

As concerns this clonotype: The junction differs from germline at one of its ends, possibly a read error. The CDR3 coding sequence is TGTGCCAGAAGTATGACAGCGGGAGTACTCACAGATACGCAGTATTTT. This translates into CARSMTAGVLTDTQYF. The V and J genes are TRBV19 and TRBJ2-3; 8 bases are shared with TRBD2. The CDR3 is 16 amino acids. Per the germline V gene, CDR1 is LNHDA and CDR2 is SQIVND (reference sequence).

V is TRBV7-6 and J is TRBJ2-7; perhaps TRBD1 as D (5 bases). V lost 8 bases, J lost 2 bases, and 13 bases lay in between. CDR3 length: 13 residues. Germline V gene lookup returns CDR1 SGHVS and CDR2 FNYEAQ. CDR3 DNA: TGTGCCAGCCGTCTCCAGGGAACCTACGAGCAGTACGTC. Protein sequence: CASRLQGTYEQYV.

The chain links TRBV20-1 to TRBJ2-7; 7 nucleotides agree with TRBD1. CDR1 DFQATT and CDR2 SNEGSKA come from the germline V gene (reference sequence). Trimming cost V 6 bases and J 1 base; bases outside gene matches: 6. The CDR3 has 13 amino acids. The DNA of the CDR3 is TGCAGTGCCCGAGACAGGGCATCCTACGAGCAGTACTTC. This codes for CSARDRASYEQYF.

The CDR3 is CASSPDRSNEKLFF. The CDR3 DNA reads as TGTGCCAGCAGCCCGGACAGGTCCAATGAAAAACTGTTTTTT. The chain is built from TRBV12-3 or TRBV12-4 and TRBJ1-4; TRBD1 aligns across 7 bases. Trimming at V came to 6 bases and at J to 5 bases, leaving 6 bases not matched to a gene. The CDR3 has 14 amino acids.

This clonotype was found a few times. This chain connects TRBV15 to TRBJ2-1, with unresolved D. Deletions cut 0 bases from V and 8 bases from J, with 14 bases between. The V gene's germline CDR1 is LNHNV and CDR2 YYDKDF (reference sequence). The CDR3 runs to 15 residues. The CDR3 loop reads CATSRDRGRTDEQFF. CDR3 nucleotides: TGTGCCACCAGCAGAGATCGCGGACGTACGGATGAGCAGTTCTTC.